The rows below give T cell receptor beta chains drawn from one sample of a study of response to subunit inactivated influenza vaccine. Each CDR3 protein gets one entry after TCRdb re-called the RT-PCR reads with MiXCR. The table has hundreds of thousands of distinct CDR3 sequences, approximately 18% seen once. Sequencing was performed on PBMCs from blood, taken more than 4 days after vaccination. These receptors were obtained from a man aged 45-65 years who received an inactivated influenza vaccine. CDR3s leave out the opening cysteine and the closing phenylalanine or tryptophan.

J gene | V gene | CDR3 protein
TRBJ2-7 | TRBV29-1 | SVEYGLAGSPYEQY
TRBJ2-1 | TRBV12-3/TRBV12-4 | ASSRTSGGAHSYNEQF
TRBJ2-5 | TRBV7-2 | ASRRASETQY
TRBJ2-2 | TRBV28 | ASSLGQTTGELF
TRBJ2-7 | TRBV4-3 | ASSQRLAGSYEQY
TRBJ1-1 | TRBV9 | ASSARAEAF
TRBJ1-6 | TRBV6-1 | ASVGVNYNSPLH
TRBJ1-6 | TRBV20-1 | SASRTGFNSPLH
TRBJ2-7 | TRBV12-3/TRBV12-4 | ASSPGNVYEQY
TRBJ2-3 | TRBV20-1 | SATNRALTSTDTQY
TRBJ2-3 | TRBV10-2 | ASSRGTGGGERTDTQY
TRBJ2-3 | TRBV5-5 | ASSLIYGTSGVNTQY
TRBJ2-7 | TRBV5-5 | ASSLIGAYEQY
TRBJ2-7 | TRBV5-1 | ASSLQGDFPYEQY
TRBJ2-1 | TRBV6-2/TRBV6-3 | ASIKVGLYNEQF
TRBJ2-1 | TRBV7-7 | ASSYGPTYEQF
TRBJ2-2 | TRBV2 | ASTHRALSTGELF
TRBJ2-1 | TRBV25-1 | ATQGVTAAQF
TRBJ2-3 | TRBV6-2/TRBV6-3 | ASRPLAGRGPDTQY
TRBJ1-2 | TRBV5-1 | ASSWNRDYGYT
TRBJ2-3 | TRBV20-1 | SARSAGGRADTQY
TRBJ2-2 | TRBV5-1 | ASSARVDTGELF
TRBJ2-7 | TRBV6-1 | ASTRTSGSYEQY
TRBJ2-1 | TRBV4-2 | ASSLAMTGLAGAGGNEQF
TRBJ2-1 | TRBV29-1 | SVEIRGSGNEQF
TRBJ1-1 | TRBV14 | ASSQDMRTEAF
TRBJ2-5 | TRBV4-3 | ASSQEESGGPETQY
TRBJ1-6 | TRBV5-1 | ASSLEQVYNSPLH
TRBJ2-7 | TRBV12-3/TRBV12-4 | ASSRERGDAYEQY
TRBJ1-2 | TRBV12-3/TRBV12-4 | ASSSNRDRGHGYT
TRBJ2-1 | TRBV25-1 | ASSDRRLAGGNEQF
TRBJ2-1 | TRBV28 | ASSPPFVVGEHEQF
TRBJ2-7 | TRBV10-3 | AISDFSQGPSEQY
TRBJ2-3 | TRBV12-3/TRBV12-4 | ASSTPGLGDTQY
TRBJ2-2 | TRBV12-3/TRBV12-4 | ASSFRLGGTGELF
TRBJ1-1 | TRBV27 | ASLNPGSGAF
TRBJ2-7 | TRBV5-5 | ASRAPGQNYEQY
TRBJ2-1 | TRBV7-9 | ASSFRGAWNEQF
TRBJ2-7 | TRBV12-3/TRBV12-4 | ASSLERGLGEQY
TRBJ2-3 | TRBV29-1 | SVEGPTDRVTDTQY
TRBJ1-5 | TRBV4-2 | ASSQEARGQGGNQPQH
TRBJ2-2 | TRBV7-2 | ASSLAGGGANTGELF
TRBJ2-3 | TRBV5-1 | ASSLSTGTTDTQY
TRBJ2-6 | TRBV5-1 | ASSSTSGRASSGANVLT
TRBJ2-1 | TRBV9 | ASSFGRVGEQF
TRBJ2-1 | TRBV20-1 | SARMSGRAYNEQF
TRBJ2-1 | TRBV6-2/TRBV6-3 | ASSYSVLTRGNEQF
TRBJ2-7 | TRBV4-3 | ASSQDGTGFDEQY
TRBJ2-5 | TRBV12-3/TRBV12-4 | ASSLVNSGIQETQY
TRBJ1-5 | TRBV7-2 | ASSLLTGDQPQH
TRBJ2-5 | TRBV9 | ASSSGIAGPQETQY
TRBJ2-1 | TRBV5-1 | ASSLGQVHNEQF
TRBJ2-7 | TRBV7-9 | ASSPPRGPSYEQY
TRBJ2-1 | TRBV7-6 | ASSLFSAAPGNEQF
TRBJ1-6 | TRBV20-1 | SARRRGPSPLH
TRBJ2-1 | TRBV4-2 | ASSQDPWGDNEQF
TRBJ2-7 | TRBV19 | ASSMGALAGGYEQY